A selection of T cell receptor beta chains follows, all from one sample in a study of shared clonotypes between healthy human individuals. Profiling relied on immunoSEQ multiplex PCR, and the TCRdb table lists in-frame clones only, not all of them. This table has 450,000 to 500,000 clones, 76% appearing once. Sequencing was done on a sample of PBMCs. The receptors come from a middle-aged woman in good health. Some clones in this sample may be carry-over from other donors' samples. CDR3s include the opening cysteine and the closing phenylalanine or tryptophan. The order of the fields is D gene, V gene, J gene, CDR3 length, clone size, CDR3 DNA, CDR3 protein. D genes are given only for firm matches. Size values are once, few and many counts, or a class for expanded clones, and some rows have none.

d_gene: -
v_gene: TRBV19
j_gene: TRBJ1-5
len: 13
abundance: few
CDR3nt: TGTGCCAGTAGTGTACAGGGTACCCAGCCCCAGCATTTT
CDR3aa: CASSVQGTQPQHF

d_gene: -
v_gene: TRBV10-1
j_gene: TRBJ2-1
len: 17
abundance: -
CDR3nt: TGCGCCAGCAGTGAGTCCGGGCTAGCTCCCTCCTACAATGAGCAGTTCTTC
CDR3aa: CASSESGLAPSYNEQFF

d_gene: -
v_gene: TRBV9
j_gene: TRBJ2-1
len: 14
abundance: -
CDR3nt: TGTGCCAGCAGCGTAGTCGGGTCCTACAATGAGCAGTTCTTC
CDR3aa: CASSVVGSYNEQFF

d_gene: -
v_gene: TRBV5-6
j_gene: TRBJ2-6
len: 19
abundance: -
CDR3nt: TGTGCCAGCAGCTTGTTCCGGTCACAATGGAGCTCTGGGGCCAACGTCCTGACTTTC
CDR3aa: CASSLFRSQWSSGANVLTF

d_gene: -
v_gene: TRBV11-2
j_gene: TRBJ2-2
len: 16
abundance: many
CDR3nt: TGTGCCAGCAGCTTAAACCCAGGCAGGGACACCGGGGAGCTGTTTTTT
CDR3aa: CASSLNPGRDTGELFF

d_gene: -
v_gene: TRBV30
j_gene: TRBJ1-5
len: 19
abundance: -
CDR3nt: TGTGCCTGGAGTCCCCTCCCCTCAGGCCCGATGTATAGCAATCAGCCCCAGCATTTT
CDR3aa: CAWSPLPSGPMYSNQPQHF

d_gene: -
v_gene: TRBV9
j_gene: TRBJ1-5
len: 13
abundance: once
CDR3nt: TGTGCCAGCAGCGTAGCTTTAGGTCAGCCCCAGCATTTT
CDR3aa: CASSVALGQPQHF

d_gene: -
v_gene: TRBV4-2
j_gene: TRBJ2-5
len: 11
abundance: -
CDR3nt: TGTGCCAGCAGCTACGCGGAGACCCAGTACTTC
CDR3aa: CASSYAETQYF

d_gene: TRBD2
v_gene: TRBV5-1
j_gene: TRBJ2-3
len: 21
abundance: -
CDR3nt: TGCGCCAGCAGCTTGGAGTACGGGGGAAAAGCGGGAGGGAAGAGCACAGATACGCAGTATTTT
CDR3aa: CASSLEYGGKAGGKSTDTQYF

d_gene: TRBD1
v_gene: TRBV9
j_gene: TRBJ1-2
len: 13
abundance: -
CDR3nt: TGTGCCAGCAGCGTTGACAGGGGTTCTGGCTACACCTTC
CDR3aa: CASSVDRGSGYTF

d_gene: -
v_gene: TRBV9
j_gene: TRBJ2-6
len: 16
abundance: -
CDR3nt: TGTGCCAGCAGCGTAGGTCCCCCCCTATTGGTCAACGTCCTGACTTTC
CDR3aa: CASSVGPPLLVNVLTF

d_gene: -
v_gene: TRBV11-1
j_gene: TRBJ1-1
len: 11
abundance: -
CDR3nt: TGTGCCGTTGGGCAGGGGTTCGAAGCTTTCTTT
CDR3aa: CAVGQGFEAFF

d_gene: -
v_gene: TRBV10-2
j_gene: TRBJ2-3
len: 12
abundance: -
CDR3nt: TGCGCCAGCAAAGAGTCGAAAGATACGCAGTATTTT
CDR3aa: CASKESKDTQYF

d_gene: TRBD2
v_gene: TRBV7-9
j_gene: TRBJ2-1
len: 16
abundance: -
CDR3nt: TGTGCCAGCAGCCCCCGGGAGGGGAGCTCCTACAATGAGCAGTTCTTC
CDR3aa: CASSPREGSSYNEQFF

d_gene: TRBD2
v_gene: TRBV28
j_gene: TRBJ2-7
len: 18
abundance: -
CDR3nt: TGTGCCAGCAGTTTCCAGGTTGGCGGGAGTAGGAGGTCCTACGAGCAGTACTTC
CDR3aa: CASSFQVGGSRRSYEQYF

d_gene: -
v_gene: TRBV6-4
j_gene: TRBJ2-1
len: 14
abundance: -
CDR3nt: TGTGCCAGCAGTGGCGAGGGGTCCTACAATGAGCAGTTCTTC
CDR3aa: CASSGEGSYNEQFF

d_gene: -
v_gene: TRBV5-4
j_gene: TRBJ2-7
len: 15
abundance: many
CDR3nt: TGTGCCAGCAGCCCAGTGGGGCCTGCCTCAGGCGAGCAGTACTTC
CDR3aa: CASSPVGPASGEQYF

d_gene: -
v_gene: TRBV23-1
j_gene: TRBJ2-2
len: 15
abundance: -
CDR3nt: TGCGCCAGCAGTCAATCATCAGGGAACACCGGGGAGCTGTTTTTT
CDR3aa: CASSQSSGNTGELFF

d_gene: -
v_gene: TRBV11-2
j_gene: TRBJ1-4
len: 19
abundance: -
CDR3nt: TGTGCCAGCAGCTTAGAAGGAGGGATTGGCCCTGCAACTAATGAAAAACTGTTTTTT
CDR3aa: CASSLEGGIGPATNEKLFF

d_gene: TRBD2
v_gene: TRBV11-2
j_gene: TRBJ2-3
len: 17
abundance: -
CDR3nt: TGTGCCAGCAGCTTAGTGTCGGGCGGGAGGGCCACAGATACGCAGTATTTT
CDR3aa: CASSLVSGGRATDTQYF

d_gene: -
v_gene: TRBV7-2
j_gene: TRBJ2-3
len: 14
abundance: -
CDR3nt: TGTGCCAGCAGCTTAGACGTTCCGCCAGATACGCAGTATTTT
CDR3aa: CASSLDVPPDTQYF

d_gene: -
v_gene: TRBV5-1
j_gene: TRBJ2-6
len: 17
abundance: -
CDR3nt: TGCGCCAGCAGCTTGGGGTCAGGGAGGTCTGGGGCCAACGTCCTGACTTTC
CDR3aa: CASSLGSGRSGANVLTF

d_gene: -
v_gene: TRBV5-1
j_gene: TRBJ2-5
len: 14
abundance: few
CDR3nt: TGCGCCAGCAGCTTTCTGATCCCCCAAGAGACCCAGTACTTC
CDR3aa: CASSFLIPQETQYF

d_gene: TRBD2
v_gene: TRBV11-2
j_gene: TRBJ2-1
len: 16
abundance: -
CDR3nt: TGTGCCAGCAGCTTAGTTCCCCGCGGGAGGGATATTGAGCAGTTCTTC
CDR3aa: CASSLVPRGRDIEQFF

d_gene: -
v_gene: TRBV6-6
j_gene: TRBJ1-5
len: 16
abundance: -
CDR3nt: TGTGCCAGCACCCCTCTCCAGGGGTTTGGCAATCAGCCCCAGCATTTT
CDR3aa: CASTPLQGFGNQPQHF

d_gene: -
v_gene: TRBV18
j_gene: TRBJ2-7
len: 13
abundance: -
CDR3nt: TGTGCCAGCTCACCAAATTCCGAAGGCGAGCAGTACTTC
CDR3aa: CASSPNSEGEQYF

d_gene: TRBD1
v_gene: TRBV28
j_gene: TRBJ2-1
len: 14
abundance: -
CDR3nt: TGTGCCAGCAGTTTAGGGACAGGGGGCGGTGAGCAGTTCTTC
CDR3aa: CASSLGTGGGEQFF

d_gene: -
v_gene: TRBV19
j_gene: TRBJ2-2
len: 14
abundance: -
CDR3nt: TGTGCCAGTAGTAGCCAGGCCCAAACCGGGGAGCTGTTTTTT
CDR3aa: CASSSQAQTGELFF

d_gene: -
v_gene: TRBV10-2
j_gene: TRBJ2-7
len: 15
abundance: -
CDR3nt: TGCGCCAGCAGACTCGCCGGGACCGGGTTCTCCGAGCAGTACTTC
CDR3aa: CASRLAGTGFSEQYF

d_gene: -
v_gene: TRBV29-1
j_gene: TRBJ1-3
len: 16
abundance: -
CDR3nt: TGCAGCGTTGAAGATTTCTCGGAGAGCTCTGGAAACACCATATATTTT
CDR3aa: CSVEDFSESSGNTIYF

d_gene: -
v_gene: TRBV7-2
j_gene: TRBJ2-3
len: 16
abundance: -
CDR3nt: TGTGCCAGCAGCGGGGTCAGACTAGGAAGCACAGATACGCAGTATTTT
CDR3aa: CASSGVRLGSTDTQYF

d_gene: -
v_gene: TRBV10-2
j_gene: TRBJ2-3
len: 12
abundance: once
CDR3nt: TGCGCCAGCAGTGGGGCCACAGATACGCAGTATTTT
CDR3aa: CASSGATDTQYF

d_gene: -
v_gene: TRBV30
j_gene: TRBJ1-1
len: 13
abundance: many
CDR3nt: TGTGCCTGGAGTGTATCAGCGAACACTGAAGCTTTCTTT
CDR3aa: CAWSVSANTEAFF

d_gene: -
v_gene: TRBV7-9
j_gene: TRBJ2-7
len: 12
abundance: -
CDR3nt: TGTGCCAGCAGCTTCAACCCGCGCGAGCAGTACTTC
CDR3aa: CASSFNPREQYF